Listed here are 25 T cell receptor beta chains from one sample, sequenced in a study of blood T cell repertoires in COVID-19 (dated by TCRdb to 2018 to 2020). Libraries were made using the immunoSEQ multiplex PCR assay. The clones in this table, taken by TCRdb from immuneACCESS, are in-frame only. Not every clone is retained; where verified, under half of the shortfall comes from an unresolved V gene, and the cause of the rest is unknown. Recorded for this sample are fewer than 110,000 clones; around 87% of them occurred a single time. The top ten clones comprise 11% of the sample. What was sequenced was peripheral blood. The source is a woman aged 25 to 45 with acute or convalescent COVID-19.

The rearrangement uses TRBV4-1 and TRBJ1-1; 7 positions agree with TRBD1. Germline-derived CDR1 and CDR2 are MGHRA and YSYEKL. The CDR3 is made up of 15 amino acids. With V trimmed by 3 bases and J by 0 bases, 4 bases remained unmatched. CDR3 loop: CASSHDDRVNTEAFF. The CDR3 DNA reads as TGCGCCAGCAGCCATGATGACAGGGTGAACACTGAAGCTTTCTTT.

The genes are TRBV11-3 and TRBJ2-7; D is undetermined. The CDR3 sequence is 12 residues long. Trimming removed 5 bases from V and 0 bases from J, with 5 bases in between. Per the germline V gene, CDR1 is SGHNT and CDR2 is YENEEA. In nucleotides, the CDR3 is TGTGCCAGCAGCCGCAGCTCCTACGAGCAGTACTTC. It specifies CASSRSSYEQYF.

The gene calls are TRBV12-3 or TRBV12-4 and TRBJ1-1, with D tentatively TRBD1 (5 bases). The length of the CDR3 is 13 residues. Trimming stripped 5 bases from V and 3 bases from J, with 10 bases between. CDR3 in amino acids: CASSPRGDTEAFF. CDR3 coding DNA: TGTGCCAGCAGTCCCCGGGGGGACACTGAAGCTTTCTTT.

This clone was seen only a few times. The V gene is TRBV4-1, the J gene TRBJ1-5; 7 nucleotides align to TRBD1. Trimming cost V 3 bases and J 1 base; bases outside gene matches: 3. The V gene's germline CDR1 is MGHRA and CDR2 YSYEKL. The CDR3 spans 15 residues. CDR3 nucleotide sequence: TGCGCCAGCAGCCAGCCGGACAGGAGCAATCAGCCCCAGCATTTT. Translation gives CASSQPDRSNQPQHF.

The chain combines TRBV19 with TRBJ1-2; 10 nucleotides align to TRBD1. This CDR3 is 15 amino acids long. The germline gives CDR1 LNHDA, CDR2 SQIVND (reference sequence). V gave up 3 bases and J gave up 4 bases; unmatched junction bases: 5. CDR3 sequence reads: CASSMVTGGSYGYTF. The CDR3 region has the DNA TGTGCCAGTAGTATGGTGACAGGGGGCAGCTATGGCTACACCTTC.

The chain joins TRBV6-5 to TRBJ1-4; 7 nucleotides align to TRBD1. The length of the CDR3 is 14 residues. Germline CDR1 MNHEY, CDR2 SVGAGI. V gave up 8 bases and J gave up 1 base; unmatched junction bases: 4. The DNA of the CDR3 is TGTGCCAGCTGGAGGGGGCGAACTAATGAAAAACTGTTTTTT. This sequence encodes CASWRGRTNEKLFF.

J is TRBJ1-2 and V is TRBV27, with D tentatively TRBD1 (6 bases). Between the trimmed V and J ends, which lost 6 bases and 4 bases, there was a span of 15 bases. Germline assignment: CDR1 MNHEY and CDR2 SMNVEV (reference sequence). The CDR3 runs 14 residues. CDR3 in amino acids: CASSPAGVGYGYTF. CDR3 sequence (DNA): TGTGCCAGCAGCCCCGCAGGGGTGGGCTATGGCTACACCTTC.

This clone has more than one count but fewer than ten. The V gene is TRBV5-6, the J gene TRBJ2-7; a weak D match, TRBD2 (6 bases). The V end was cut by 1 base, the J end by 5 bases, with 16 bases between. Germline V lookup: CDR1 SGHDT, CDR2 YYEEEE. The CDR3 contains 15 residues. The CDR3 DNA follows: TGTGCCAGCAGCTTGAGGGGAGGCCGGGGTAACGAGCAGTACTTC. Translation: CASSLRGGRGNEQYF.

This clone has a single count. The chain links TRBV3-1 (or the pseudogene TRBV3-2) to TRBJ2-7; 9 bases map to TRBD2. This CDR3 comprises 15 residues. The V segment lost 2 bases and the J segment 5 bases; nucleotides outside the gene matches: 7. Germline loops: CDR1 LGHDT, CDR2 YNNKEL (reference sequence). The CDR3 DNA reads TGTGCCAGCAGCCAACGTGCGGGGGGGCAAGACGAGCAGTACTTC. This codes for CASSQRAGGQDEQYF.

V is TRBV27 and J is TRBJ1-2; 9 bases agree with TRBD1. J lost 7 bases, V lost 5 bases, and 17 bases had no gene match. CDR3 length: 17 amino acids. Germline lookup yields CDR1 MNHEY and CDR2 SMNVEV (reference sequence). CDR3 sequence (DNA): TGTGCCAGCAGTCCTCTTCGGGACAGGGTGGTAGGACGTGGCTACACCTTC. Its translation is CASSPLRDRVVGRGYTF.

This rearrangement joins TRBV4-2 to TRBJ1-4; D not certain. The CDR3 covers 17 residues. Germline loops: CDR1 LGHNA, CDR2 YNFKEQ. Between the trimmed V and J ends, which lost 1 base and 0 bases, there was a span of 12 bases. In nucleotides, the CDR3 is TGTGCCAGCAGCCAAGCGGGGAGTGGGCCAACTAATGAAAAACTGTTTTTT. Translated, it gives CASSQAGSGPTNEKLFF.

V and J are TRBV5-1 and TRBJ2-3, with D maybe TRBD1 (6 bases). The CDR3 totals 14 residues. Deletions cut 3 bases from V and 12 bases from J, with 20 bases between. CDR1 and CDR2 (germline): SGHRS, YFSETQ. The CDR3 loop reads CASSSYPGEGRQYF. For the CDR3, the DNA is TGCGCCAGCAGCTCTTACCCAGGGGAAGGGCGCCAGTATTTT.

The CDR3 loop reads CASGLAGQGVSQPQHF. CDR3 sequence (DNA): TGTGCTAGTGGTTTGGCCGGCCAGGGGGTGTCTCAGCCCCAGCATTTT. The genes are TRBV12-5 and TRBJ1-5; 7 bases map to TRBD1. V lost 1 base, J lost 6 bases, and 9 bases stayed unmatched. This CDR3 comprises 16 residues. Germline assignment: CDR1 LGHNT and CDR2 FRNRAP.

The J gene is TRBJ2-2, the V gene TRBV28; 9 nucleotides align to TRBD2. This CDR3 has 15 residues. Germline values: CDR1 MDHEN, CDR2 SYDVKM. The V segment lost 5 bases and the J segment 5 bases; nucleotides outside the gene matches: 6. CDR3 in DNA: TGTGCCAGCAGTATAGCGGGGGCCCTAACCGGGGAGCTGTTTTTT. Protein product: CASSIAGALTGELFF.

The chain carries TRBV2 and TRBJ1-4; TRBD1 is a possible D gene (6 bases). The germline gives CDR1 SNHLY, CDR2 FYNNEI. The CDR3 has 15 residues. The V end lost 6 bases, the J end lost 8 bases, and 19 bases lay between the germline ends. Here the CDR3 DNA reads TGTGCCAGCAGCCCTGTGGGGGCCCTAGACGAAAAACTGTTTTTT. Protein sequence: CASSPVGALDEKLFF.

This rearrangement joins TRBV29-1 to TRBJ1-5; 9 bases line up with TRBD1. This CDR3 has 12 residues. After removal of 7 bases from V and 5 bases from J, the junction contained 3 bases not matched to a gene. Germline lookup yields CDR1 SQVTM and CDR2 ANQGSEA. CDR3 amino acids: CSARTGDQPQHF. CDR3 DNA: TGCAGCGCCCGGACAGGGGATCAGCCCCAGCATTTT.

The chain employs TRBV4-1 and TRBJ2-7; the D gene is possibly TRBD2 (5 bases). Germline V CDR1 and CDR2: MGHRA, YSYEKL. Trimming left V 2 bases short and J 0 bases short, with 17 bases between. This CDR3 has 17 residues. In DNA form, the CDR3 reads TGCGCCAGCAGCCAAATCCTCGAGCCCCGGGGCTCCTACGAGCAGTACTTC. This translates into CASSQILEPRGSYEQYF.

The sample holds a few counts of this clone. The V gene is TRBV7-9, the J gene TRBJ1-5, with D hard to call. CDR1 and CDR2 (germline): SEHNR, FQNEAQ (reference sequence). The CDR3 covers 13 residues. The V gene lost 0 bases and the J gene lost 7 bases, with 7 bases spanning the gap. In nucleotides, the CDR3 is TGTGCCAGCAGCTTAGCCCATCAACAGCCCCAGCATTTT. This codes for CASSLAHQQPQHF. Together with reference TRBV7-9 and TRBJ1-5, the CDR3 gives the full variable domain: DTGVSQNPRHKITKRGQNVTFRCDPISEHNRLYWYRQTLGQGPEFLTYFQNEAQLEKSRLLSDRFSAERPKGSFSTLEIQRTEQGDSAMYLCASSLAHQQPQHFGDGTRLSIL.

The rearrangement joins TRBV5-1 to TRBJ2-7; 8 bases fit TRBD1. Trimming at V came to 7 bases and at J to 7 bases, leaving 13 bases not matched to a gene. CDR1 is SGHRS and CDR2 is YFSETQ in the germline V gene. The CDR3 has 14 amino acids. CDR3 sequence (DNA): TGCGCCAGCGGGTACCGGGACAGGACTGAAGAGCAGTACTTC. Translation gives CASGYRDRTEEQYF.

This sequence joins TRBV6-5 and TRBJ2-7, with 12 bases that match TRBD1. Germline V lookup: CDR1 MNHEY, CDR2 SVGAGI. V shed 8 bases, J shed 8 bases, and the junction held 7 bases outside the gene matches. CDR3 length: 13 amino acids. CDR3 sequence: CASAPGQGAKQYF. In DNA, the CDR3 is TGTGCCAGCGCGCCGGGACAGGGGGCGAAGCAGTACTTC.

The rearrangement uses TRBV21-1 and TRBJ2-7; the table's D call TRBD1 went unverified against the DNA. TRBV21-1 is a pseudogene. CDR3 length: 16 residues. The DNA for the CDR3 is TGTGCCAGCAGCAAACCTCACTTAACAGGTCCCTACGAGCAGTACTTC. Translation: CASSKPHLTGPYEQYF.

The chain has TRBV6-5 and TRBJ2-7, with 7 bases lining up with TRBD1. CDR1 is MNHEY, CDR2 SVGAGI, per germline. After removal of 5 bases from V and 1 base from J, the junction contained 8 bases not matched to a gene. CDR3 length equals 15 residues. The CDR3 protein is CASSRGQWNSYEQYF. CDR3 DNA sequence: TGTGCCAGCAGTCGGGGACAGTGGAATTCCTACGAGCAGTACTTC.

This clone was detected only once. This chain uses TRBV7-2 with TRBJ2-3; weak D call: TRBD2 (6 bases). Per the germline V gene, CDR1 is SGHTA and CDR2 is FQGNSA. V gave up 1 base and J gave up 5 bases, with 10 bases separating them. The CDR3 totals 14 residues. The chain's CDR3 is CASSLVGGGDTQYF. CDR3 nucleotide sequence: TGTGCCAGCAGCTTAGTCGGGGGTGGAGATACGCAGTATTTT.

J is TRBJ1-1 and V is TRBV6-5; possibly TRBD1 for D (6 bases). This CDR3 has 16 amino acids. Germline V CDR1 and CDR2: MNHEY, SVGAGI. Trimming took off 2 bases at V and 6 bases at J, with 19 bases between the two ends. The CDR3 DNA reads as TGTGCCAGCAGTTACGGTCTAGCGGGGGGCGAGCCTGAAGCTTTCTTT. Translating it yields CASSYGLAGGEPEAFF.

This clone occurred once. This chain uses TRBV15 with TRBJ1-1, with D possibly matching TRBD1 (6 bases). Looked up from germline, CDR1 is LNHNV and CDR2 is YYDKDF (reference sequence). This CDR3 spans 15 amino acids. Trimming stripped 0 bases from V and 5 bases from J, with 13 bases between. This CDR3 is CATSRDLGGWTEAFF. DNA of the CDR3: TGTGCCACCAGCAGAGATTTAGGGGGTTGGACTGAAGCTTTCTTT.